This T cell receptor (beta chain) was sequenced in a study of radiation and T cells in renal cell carcinoma. Measured with immunoSEQ multiplex PCR; TCRdb has only the in-frame clones, and not every one. The data show just over 150,000 clones, roughly 87% seen once. Germline V lookup: CDR1 MNHNS, CDR2 SASEGT. There are 15 residues in the CDR3. The ends were cut back, 7 bases at V and 7 bases at J, with 20 bases in the middle. This clone is a singleton in its sample. Regarding time point: blood 2 weeks post-SBRT. Treatment: 15 Gy SBRT to primary tumor, nephrectomy 4 weeks later. Sample: blood, taken from a patient whose treatment included radiotherapy and nephrectomy. The sequence came from a woman in her forties or fifties with renal cell carcinoma. The chain couples TRBV6-1 to TRBJ1-5; D is perhaps TRBD1 (6 bases). The CDR3, as DNA: TGTGCCAGCATTTTCGGGACACAACTTGGGCAGCCCCAGCATTTT. This sequence encodes CASIFGTQLGQPQHF.